This TCR beta chain was profiled in a study of OX40 agonist ivuxolimab in advanced cancers. As for the study in general: Enrollees could have had prior anti-PD-1, anti-PD-L1 or anti-CTLA-4 therapy, which around 43% had received. Partial responses were achieved by three patients, one with hepatocellular carcinoma and two with cutaneous melanoma.

Study results and caveats: Among expanded peripheral T cells, antigen specificity went undetermined. Some of the lowest clonal expansion was seen in partial responders at 0.1-3.0 mg/kg.

TCRdb's table, derived via immunoSEQ multiplex PCR, lists solely in-frame clones and lacks some. This sample has tens of thousands of clones, with roughly 88% found just once. V lost 6 bases, J lost 0 bases, and 14 bases lay in between. The germline CDR1 and CDR2 sequences are LNHDA and SQIVND (reference sequence). This CDR3 has 15 residues. The sample holds one count of this clone. Its antigen is not known. Sample: CD4+ or CD8+ T cells sorted from blood, taken in a trial of the OX40 agonist ivuxolimab. This chain connects TRBV19 to TRBJ1-1, with a weak D call TRBD1 (6 bases). The sequence came from an adult with an advanced solid tumor such as melanoma, head and neck, liver or kidney cancer. The CDR3 is CASRDVQGLNTEAFF. The DNA for the CDR3 is TGTGCCAGTAGAGACGTCCAGGGGCTGAACACTGAAGCTTTCTTT.